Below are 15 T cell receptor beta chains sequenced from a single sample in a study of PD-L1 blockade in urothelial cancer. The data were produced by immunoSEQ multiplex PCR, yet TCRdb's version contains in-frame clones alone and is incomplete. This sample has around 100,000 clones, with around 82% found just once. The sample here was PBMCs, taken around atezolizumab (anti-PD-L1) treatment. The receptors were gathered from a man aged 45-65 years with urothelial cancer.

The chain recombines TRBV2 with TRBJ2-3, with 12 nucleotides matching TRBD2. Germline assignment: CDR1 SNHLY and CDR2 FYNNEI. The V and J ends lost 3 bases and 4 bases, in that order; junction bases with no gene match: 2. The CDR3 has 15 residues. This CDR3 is CASSESSGRADTQYF. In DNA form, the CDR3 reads TGTGCCAGCAGTGAGTCTAGCGGGAGGGCAGATACGCAGTATTTT.

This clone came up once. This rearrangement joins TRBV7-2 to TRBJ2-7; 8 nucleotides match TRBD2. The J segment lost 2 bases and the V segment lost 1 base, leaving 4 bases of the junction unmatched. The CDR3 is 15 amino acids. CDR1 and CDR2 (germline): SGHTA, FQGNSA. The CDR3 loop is CASSLGDSGTYEQYF. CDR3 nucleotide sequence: TGTGCCAGCAGCTTAGGAGATAGCGGGACCTACGAGCAGTACTTC.

The CDR3 nucleotides read TGTGCCAGCAGTCTCAGCGGGGGAAACTACGAGCAGTACTTC. Its translation is CASSLSGGNYEQYF. The V and J genes are TRBV5-4 and TRBJ2-7, with 8 bases aligning to TRBD2. This CDR3 has 14 amino acids. Germline trimming cut 5 bases from V and 3 bases from J; bases unmatched to any gene: 7. Germline V gene data show CDR1 as SGHNT and CDR2 as YYREEE (reference sequence). Full variable domain (missing parts from reference TRBV5-4 and TRBJ2-7): ETGVTQSPTHLIKTRGQQVTLRCSSQSGHNTVSWYQQALGQGPQFIFQYYREEENGRGNFPPRFSGLQFPNYSSELNVNALELDDSALYLCASSLSGGNYEQYFGPGTRLTVT.

CDR3 protein: CASSQGALSTGELFF. The CDR3 coding sequence is TGTGCCAGCAGCCAGGGGGCGCTGAGCACCGGGGAGCTGTTTTTT. The chain carries TRBV6-1 and TRBJ2-2; TRBD1 matches 8 bases. With 6 bases clipped from V and 4 bases from J, the junction kept 7 bases outside the gene matches. The CDR3 sequence is 15 residues long. CDR1 is MNHNS and CDR2 is SASEGT in the germline V gene.

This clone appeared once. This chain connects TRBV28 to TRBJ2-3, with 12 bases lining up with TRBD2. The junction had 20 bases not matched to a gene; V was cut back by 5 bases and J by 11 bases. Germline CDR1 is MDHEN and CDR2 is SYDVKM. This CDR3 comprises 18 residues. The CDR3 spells CASSLPGLAGSNRGGQYF. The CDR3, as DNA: TGTGCCAGCAGTCTCCCGGGACTAGCGGGCTCTAATAGGGGGGGGCAGTATTTT.

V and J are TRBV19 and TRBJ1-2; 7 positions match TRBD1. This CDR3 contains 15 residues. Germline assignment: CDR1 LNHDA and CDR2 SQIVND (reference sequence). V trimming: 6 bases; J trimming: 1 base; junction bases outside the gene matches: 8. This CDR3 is CASSQNRGGNYGYTF. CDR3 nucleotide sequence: TGTGCCAGTAGCCAAAACAGGGGAGGTAACTATGGCTACACCTTC. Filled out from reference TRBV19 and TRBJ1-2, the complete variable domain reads DGGITQSPKYLFRKEGQNVTLSCEQNLNHDAMYWYRQDPGQGLRLIYYSQIVNDFQKGDIAEGYSVSREKKESFPLTVTSAQKNPTAFYLCASSQNRGGNYGYTFGSGTRLTVV.

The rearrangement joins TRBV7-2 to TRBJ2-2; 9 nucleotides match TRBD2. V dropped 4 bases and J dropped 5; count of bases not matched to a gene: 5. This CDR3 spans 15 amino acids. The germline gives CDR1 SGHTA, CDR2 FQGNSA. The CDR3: CASSSRLAATGELFF. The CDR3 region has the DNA TGTGCCAGCAGCTCCAGACTAGCGGCAACCGGGGAGCTGTTTTTT.

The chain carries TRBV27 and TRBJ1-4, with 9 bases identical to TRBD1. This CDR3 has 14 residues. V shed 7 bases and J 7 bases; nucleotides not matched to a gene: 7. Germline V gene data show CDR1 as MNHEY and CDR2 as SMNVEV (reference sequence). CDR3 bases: TGTGCCAGCAAACAGGGGGCGCTTTCTGAAAAACTGTTTTTT. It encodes CASKQGALSEKLFF.

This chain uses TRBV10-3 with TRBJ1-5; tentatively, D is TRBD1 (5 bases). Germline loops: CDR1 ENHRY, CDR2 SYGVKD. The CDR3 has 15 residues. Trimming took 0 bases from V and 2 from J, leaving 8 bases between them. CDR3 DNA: TGTGCCATCAGTGAGTCAGGGGAGGGCAATCAGCCCCAGCATTTT. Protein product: CAISESGEGNQPQHF.

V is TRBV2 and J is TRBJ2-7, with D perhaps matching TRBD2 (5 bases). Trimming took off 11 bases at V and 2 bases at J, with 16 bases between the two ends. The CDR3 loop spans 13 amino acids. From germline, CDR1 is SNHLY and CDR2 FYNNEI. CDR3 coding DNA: TGTGCCGGAAAGAAGGACTCAACCTACGAGCAGTACTTC. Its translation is CAGKKDSTYEQYF.

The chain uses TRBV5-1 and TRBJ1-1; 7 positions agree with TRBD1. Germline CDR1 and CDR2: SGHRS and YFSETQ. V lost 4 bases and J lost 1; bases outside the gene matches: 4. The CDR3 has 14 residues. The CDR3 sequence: CASSVGQKNTEAFF. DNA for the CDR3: TGCGCCAGCAGCGTGGGACAGAAGAACACTGAAGCTTTCTTT.

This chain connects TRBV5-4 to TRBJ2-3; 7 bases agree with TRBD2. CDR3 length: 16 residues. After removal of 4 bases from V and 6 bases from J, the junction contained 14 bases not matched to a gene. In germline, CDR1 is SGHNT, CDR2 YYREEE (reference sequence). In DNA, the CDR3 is TGTGCCAGCAGCGAAAGACTAGCAGAGGTCCGGGATACGCAGTATTTT. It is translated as CASSERLAEVRDTQYF.

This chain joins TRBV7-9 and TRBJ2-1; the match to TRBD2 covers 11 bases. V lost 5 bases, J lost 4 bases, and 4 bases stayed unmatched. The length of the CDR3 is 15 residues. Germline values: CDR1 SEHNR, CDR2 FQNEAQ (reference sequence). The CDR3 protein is CASSPGTSGYNEQFF. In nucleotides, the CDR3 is TGTGCCAGCAGCCCCGGGACTAGCGGTTACAATGAGCAGTTCTTC.

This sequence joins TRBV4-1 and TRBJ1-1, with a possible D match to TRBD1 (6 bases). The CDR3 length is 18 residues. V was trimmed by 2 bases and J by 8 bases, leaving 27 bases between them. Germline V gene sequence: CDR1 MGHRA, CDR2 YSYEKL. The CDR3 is CASSQPRGRGRTQREAFF. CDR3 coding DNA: TGCGCCAGCAGCCAACCCCGGGGCAGGGGCCGCACCCAACGGGAAGCTTTCTTT.

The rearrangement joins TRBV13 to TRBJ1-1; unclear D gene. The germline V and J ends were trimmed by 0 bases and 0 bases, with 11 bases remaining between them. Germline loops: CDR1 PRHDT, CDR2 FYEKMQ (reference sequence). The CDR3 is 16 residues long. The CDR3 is CASSLGNMMMNTEAFF. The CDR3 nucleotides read TGTGCCAGCAGCTTAGGAAACATGATGATGAACACTGAAGCTTTCTTT.